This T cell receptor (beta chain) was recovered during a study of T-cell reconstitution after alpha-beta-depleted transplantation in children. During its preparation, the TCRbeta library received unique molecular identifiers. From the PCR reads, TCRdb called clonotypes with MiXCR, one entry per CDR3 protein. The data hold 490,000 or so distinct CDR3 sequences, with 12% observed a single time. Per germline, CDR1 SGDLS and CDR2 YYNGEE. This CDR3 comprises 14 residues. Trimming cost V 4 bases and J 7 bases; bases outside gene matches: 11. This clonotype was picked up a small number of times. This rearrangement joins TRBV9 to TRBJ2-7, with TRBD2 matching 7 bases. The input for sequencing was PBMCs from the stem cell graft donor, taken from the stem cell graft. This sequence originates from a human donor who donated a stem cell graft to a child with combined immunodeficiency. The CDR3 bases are TGTGCCAGCAGCCCCCCCGGGACTACCTTGGAGCAGTACTTC. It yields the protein CASSPPGTTLEQYF.